These 30 T cell receptor beta chains came from one sample sequenced in a study of T cell responses to AZD1222 COVID-19 vaccine. TCRdb's table, derived via immunoSEQ multiplex PCR, lists solely in-frame clones and lacks some. The profile shows over 100,000 clones, about nine tenths of them singletons. The source was peripheral blood, collected 28 days after the second AZD1222 dose. Source of these receptors: an adult who received the AZD1222 COVID-19 vaccine.

The CDR3: CASSVEGLGGIQYF. The CDR3 DNA is TGTGCCAGCAGCGTAGAGGGACTAGGGGGCATTCAGTACTTC. The chain recombines TRBV9 with TRBJ2-4; 8 positions agree with TRBD2. J gave up 9 bases and V 0 bases, and 5 bases lay outside the gene matches. Germline assignment: CDR1 SGDLS and CDR2 YYNGEE. There are 14 residues in the CDR3.

This sequence joins TRBV12-3 or TRBV12-4 and TRBJ1-2; TRBD1 matches at 8 bases. J was trimmed by 4 bases and V by 7 bases; bases with no gene match: 5. The CDR3 sequence is 13 residues long. In DNA form, the CDR3 reads TGTGCCAGCATCCGGACAGGGACCTATGGCTACACCTTC. Its translation: CASIRTGTYGYTF.

The chain recombines TRBV6-6 with TRBJ1-4; D possibly corresponds to TRBD1 (6 bases). In germline, CDR1 is MNHNY, CDR2 SVGAGI (reference sequence). Trimming took 5 bases from V and 3 from J, leaving 19 bases between them. The CDR3 consists of 17 residues. CDR3 loop: CASSRGAYGTSNEKLFF. The CDR3 DNA follows: TGTGCCAGCAGTCGGGGGGCTTATGGCACGTCTAATGAAAAACTGTTTTTT.

The count of this clone is one. The J gene is TRBJ2-5, the V gene TRBV12-1; the D segment call TRBD2 is taken from the table without a DNA check. TRBV12-1 is listed as a pseudogene. The CDR3 has 11 amino acids. The CDR3 DNA reads as TGTGCCAGCACCCGCCAAGAGACCCAGTACTTC. Translating it yields CASTRQETQYF.

The chain employs TRBV6-2 or TRBV6-3 and TRBJ1-2; no definite D call. CDR1 is MNHEY, CDR2 SVGEGT, per germline. V dropped 2 bases and J dropped 4 bases, with 17 bases sitting between them. This CDR3 region has 16 residues. CDR3 loop: CASSYGRLRLGYGYTF. The CDR3 DNA follows: TGTGCCAGCAGTTACGGTCGTTTAAGGTTGGGCTATGGCTACACCTTC.

Details on this clone: Mismatch with germline at one junction end may stem from a read error. The chain links TRBV5-1 to TRBJ2-5; TRBD2 matches at 10 bases. Germline assignment: CDR1 SGHRS and CDR2 YFSETQ. The length of the CDR3 is 16 residues. CDR3 bases: TGCGCCAGCAGCGAAAGGACTAGCGGCCTCCAAGAGACCCAGCACTTC. This gives the protein CASSERTSGLQETQHF.

J is TRBJ1-1 and V is TRBV27; D is unclear. Germline values: CDR1 MNHEY, CDR2 SMNVEV (reference sequence). V was trimmed by 6 bases and J by 1 base, leaving 6 bases between them. This CDR3 spans 12 amino acids. The CDR3 coding sequence is TGTGCCAGCAGCGAGGGGAACACTGAAGCTTTCTTT. It specifies CASSEGNTEAFF.

J is TRBJ1-2 and V is TRBV27; possible D gene TRBD1, 5 bases. The CDR3 consists of 20 residues. V lost 6 bases, J lost 3 bases, and 32 bases lay in between. CDR1 is MNHEY and CDR2 is SMNVEV in the germline V gene (reference sequence). CDR3 region: CASRGTKLGPSKGLYYGYTF. CDR3 nucleotides: TGTGCCAGCAGGGGGACCAAGTTGGGGCCAAGCAAGGGACTTTACTATGGCTACACCTTC.

This chain joins TRBV28 and TRBJ1-6; D remains ambiguous. With 4 bases removed from V and 4 bases from J, the gap between germline ends came to 17 bases. The CDR3 totals 17 residues. Germline CDR1 reads MDHEN; CDR2 reads SYDVKM. The CDR3 protein is CASSYPLEGLYNSPLHF. The CDR3 bases are TGTGCCAGCAGTTACCCCCTGGAGGGCCTATATAATTCACCCCTCCACTTT.

The rearrangement uses TRBV6-5 and TRBJ1-2; no definite D call. The germline CDR1 and CDR2 sequences are MNHEY and SVGAGI. Trimming removed 2 bases from V and 5 bases from J, with 6 bases in between. This CDR3 is built from 12 residues. The CDR3 here is CASSYASYGYTF. CDR3 nucleotides: TGTGCCAGCAGTTACGCTAGTTATGGCTACACCTTC.

The V gene is TRBV28, the J gene TRBJ1-5; unclear D gene. V was clipped by 5 bases and J by 4 bases, with 9 bases between them. Germline V gene data show CDR1 as MDHEN and CDR2 as SYDVKM. This CDR3 is 13 amino acids long. The CDR3 sequence is CASSQYLNQPQHF. The CDR3 DNA is TGTGCCAGCAGTCAATACCTGAATCAGCCCCAGCATTTT.

V and J are TRBV18 and TRBJ1-5; D is unclear. CDR1 and CDR2 (germline): KGHSH, LQKENI. The CDR3 is 14 amino acids. The germline V and J ends were trimmed by 2 bases and 5 bases, with 10 bases remaining between them. Here the CDR3 reads CASSPGWVYQPQHF. CDR3 coding DNA: TGTGCCAGCTCACCAGGGTGGGTCTATCAGCCCCAGCATTTT.

The chain has TRBV7-9 and TRBJ1-1; TRBD1 aligns across 8 bases. Germline loops: CDR1 SEHNR, CDR2 FQNEAQ (reference sequence). CDR3 length: 13 residues. The junction had 8 bases not matched to a gene; V was cut back by 10 bases and J by 4 bases. For the CDR3, the DNA is TGTGCCATCCAAGTACAGGGGGGCACTGAAGCTTTCTTT. It is translated as CAIQVQGGTEAFF.

The chain couples TRBV5-1 to TRBJ2-7, with 8 bases lining up with TRBD2. V shed 4 bases, J shed 3 bases, and the junction held 6 bases outside the gene matches. The CDR3 runs to 14 residues. Looked up from germline, CDR1 is SGHRS and CDR2 is YFSETQ. Here the CDR3 reads CASSPLAGNYEQYF. CDR3 bases: TGCGCCAGCAGCCCATTAGCGGGAAACTACGAGCAGTACTTC.

The rearrangement uses TRBV7-9 and TRBJ1-1; no definite D call. The CDR3 covers 14 residues. CDR1 and CDR2 (germline): SEHNR, FQNEAQ (reference sequence). Trimming took 5 bases from V and 7 from J, leaving 17 bases between them. In nucleotides, the CDR3 is TGTGCCAGCAGCCAGCTACTACTTAGGGATGAAGCTTTCTTT. This sequence encodes CASSQLLLRDEAFF.

This clone has a single count. The V call is TRBV4-1, the J call TRBJ1-2; no reliable D call. Per the germline V gene, CDR1 is MGHRA and CDR2 is YSYEKL. Deletions cut 1 base from V and 4 bases from J, with 7 bases between. CDR3 size: 13 residues. The CDR3 bases are TGCGCCAGCAGCCAAGGAACAATCTATGGCTACACCTTC. Translating gives CASSQGTIYGYTF.

The V and J genes are TRBV28 and TRBJ1-2; perhaps TRBD1 as D (5 bases). The V end was cut by 7 bases, the J end by 4 bases, with 7 bases between. The length of the CDR3 is 11 residues. Germline values: CDR1 MDHEN, CDR2 SYDVKM. The CDR3 here is CASTRGYGYTF. CDR3 sequence (DNA): TGTGCCAGCACGAGGGGCTATGGCTACACCTTC.

The gene calls are TRBV30 and TRBJ1-3; 9 positions agree with TRBD1. The CDR3 consists of 15 residues. Germline V gene data show CDR1 as GTSNPN and CDR2 as SVGIG (reference sequence). V shed 5 bases, J shed 3 bases, and the junction held 8 bases outside the gene matches. CDR3 nucleotide sequence: TGTGCCTGGGGGTACAGGGGGCATGGTGGAAACACCATATATTTT. Translated, it gives CAWGYRGHGGNTIYF.

J is TRBJ1-5 and V is TRBV27, with TRBD1 matching over 9 bases. Unmatched junction bases numbered 12, after V lost 4 bases and J lost 2 bases. CDR3 length equals 18 residues. The germline gives CDR1 MNHEY, CDR2 SMNVEV (reference sequence). The CDR3 sequence is CASSSLTGGAGGNQPQHF. The CDR3 DNA sequence: TGTGCCAGCAGTTCCCTAACAGGGGGCGCAGGGGGCAATCAGCCCCAGCATTTT.

This clone was counted a few times. This sequence joins TRBV19 and TRBJ1-5; D possibly corresponds to TRBD1 (5 bases). In germline, CDR1 is LNHDA, CDR2 SQIVND (reference sequence). The V gene lost 7 bases and the J gene lost 1 base, with 23 bases spanning the gap. CDR3 length: 18 amino acids. Written as DNA, the CDR3 is TGTGCCAGTAAGCCTGGCAGGGATTTGGACTTGAGCAATCAGCCCCAGCATTTT. This gives the protein CASKPGRDLDLSNQPQHF.

This rearrangement joins TRBV4-1 to TRBJ1-1; D ambiguous. The CDR3 runs to 14 residues. V was clipped by 4 bases and J by 0 bases, with 9 bases between them. The germline V gene has CDR1 MGHRA and CDR2 YSYEKL. The CDR3 spells CASSPGPLNTEAFF. DNA of the CDR3: TGCGCCAGCAGCCCGGGTCCATTGAACACTGAAGCTTTCTTT.

The chain uses TRBV6-1 and TRBJ1-2, with D unresolved. The germline V gene encodes CDR1 MNHNS and CDR2 SASEGT. V was pared by 5 bases and J by 1 base, with 8 bases between. There are 13 residues in the CDR3. The CDR3 loop reads CASSNGINYGYTF. CDR3 coding DNA: TGTGCCAGCAGTAATGGGATTAACTATGGCTACACCTTC.

The V gene is TRBV11-1, the J gene TRBJ1-2, with D perhaps TRBD1 (6 bases). Trimming removed 5 bases from V and 2 bases from J, with 9 bases in between. The CDR3 covers 13 residues. The germline CDR1 and CDR2 sequences are SGHAT and FQDESV (reference sequence). The CDR3 loop reads CASSPGGNYGYTF. As DNA, the CDR3 is TGTGCCAGCAGCCCCGGGGGCAACTATGGCTACACCTTC.

The chain recombines TRBV20-1 with TRBJ1-1; D is unclear. Trimming left V 3 bases short and J 3 bases short, with 20 bases between. This CDR3 spans 16 amino acids. CDR1 is DFQATT and CDR2 is SNEGSKA in the germline V gene (reference sequence). DNA for the CDR3: TGCAGTGCTAGTCGGGCTTTTGAGAATTTGTACACTGAAGCTTTCTTT. This translates into CSASRAFENLYTEAFF.

V gene TRBV19 combines with J gene TRBJ2-1; 7 nucleotides align to TRBD2. Germline trimming cut 5 bases from V and 4 bases from J; bases unmatched to any gene: 5. The CDR3 is 14 amino acids. The germline gives CDR1 LNHDA, CDR2 SQIVND (reference sequence). CDR3 sequence reads: CASSRLAVYNEQFF. CDR3 bases: TGTGCCAGTAGTCGGCTAGCGGTATACAATGAGCAGTTCTTC.

The CDR3 region has the DNA TGTGCCAGTACCATGGGACACTCTGGAAACACCATATATTTT. Residues: CASTMGHSGNTIYF. This chain joins TRBV19 and TRBJ1-3; a possible D gene is TRBD1 (6 bases). Germline V gives CDR1 LNHDA, CDR2 SQIVND (reference sequence). Trimming pared 7 bases from V and 0 bases from J, leaving 10 bases between. The CDR3 spans 14 residues.

This sequence joins TRBV4-2 and TRBJ1-1; 8 bases match TRBD1. The length of the CDR3 is 17 residues. With 0 bases clipped from V and 0 bases from J, the junction kept 6 bases outside the gene matches. Germline CDR1 and CDR2: LGHNA and YNFKEQ. The CDR3 reads CASSQDRGQIMNTEAFF. CDR3 bases: TGTGCCAGCAGCCAAGACAGGGGGCAAATAATGAACACTGAAGCTTTCTTT.

The chain joins TRBV9 to TRBJ2-3, with 7 bases matching TRBD2. Germline CDR1 SGDLS, CDR2 YYNGEE. This CDR3 comprises 18 residues. The V gene end was trimmed by 1 base and the J gene end by 2 bases; junction bases not matched to a gene: 13. The CDR3 coding sequence is TGTGCCAGCAGCGTACGAGATTCCTTTGCGGGAGTCACAGATACGCAGTATTTT. It codes for CASSVRDSFAGVTDTQYF.

V usage is TRBV3-1 (or the pseudogene TRBV3-2) and J usage is TRBJ1-2; D is undetermined. The CDR3 runs 13 residues. The germline CDR1 and CDR2 sequences are LGHDT and YNNKEL (reference sequence). Trimming removed 4 bases from V and 4 bases from J, with 10 bases in between. CDR3 coding DNA: TGTGCCAGCAGCCCAGGACCGCGCTATGGCTACACCTTC. Translation: CASSPGPRYGYTF.

The chain joins TRBV11-2 to TRBJ2-3; a possible D gene is TRBD2 (6 bases). The germline V and J ends were trimmed by 5 bases and 6 bases, with 12 bases remaining between them. Germline V gene sequence: CDR1 SGHAT, CDR2 FQNNGV. The CDR3 totals 13 residues. The CDR3 DNA sequence: TGTGCCAGCAGCCCGGCGGGGTCGGATACGCAGTATTTT. It encodes CASSPAGSDTQYF.